These T cell receptor beta chains were read from a single sample in a study of blood T cell repertoires in COVID-19. Libraries were prepared by immunoSEQ multiplex PCR; TCRdb keeps only in-frame clonotypes and omits some of them. The sample yields about 200,000 clones, around 83% seen once. Sequenced: peripheral blood. These receptor sequences come from a woman in her forties or fifties with COVID-19, enrolled during active disease. Each CDR3 is given with its conserved first and last residue. The D gene is left open where the match is weak. Clone size, where shown, is once, few, many, or a class for clones that have expanded.

J	size	D	V	CDR3	DNA
TRBJ1-5	NA	NA	TRBV7-8	CASSADWGGQPQHF	TGTGCCAGCAGCGCCGACTGGGGGGGTCAGCCCCAGCATTTT
TRBJ2-1	NA	TRBD1	TRBV6-5	CASSSTGSYNEQFF	TGTGCCAGCAGTTCGACAGGGTCGTACAATGAGCAGTTCTTC
TRBJ1-3	NA	NA	TRBV19	CASSTGAGRSGNTIYF	TGTGCCAGTAGTACGGGTGCAGGGCGCTCTGGAAACACCATATATTTT
TRBJ2-3	once	TRBD2	TRBV9	CASSDVLAGVGTQYF	TGTGCCAGCAGCGACGTGTTAGCGGGGGTGGGTACGCAGTATTTT
TRBJ2-2	once	NA	TRBV13	CASSYTSQRSGELFF	TGTGCCAGCAGTTATACCTCCCAGAGGTCCGGGGAGCTGTTTTTT
TRBJ1-2	once	TRBD1	TRBV6-2/TRBV6-3	CASSPERTGRNGYTF	TGTGCCAGCAGTCCGGAGAGGACAGGGAGAAATGGCTACACCTTC
TRBJ2-1	NA	TRBD2	TRBV5-1	CASSSSGASGGYEQFF	TGCGCCAGCAGCTCGTCCGGTGCTAGCGGGGGATATGAGCAGTTCTTC
TRBJ2-2	NA	TRBD1	TRBV24-1	CATSDPVQGGLNTGELFF	TGTGCCACCAGTGATCCAGTACAGGGGGGATTGAACACCGGGGAGCTGTTTTTT
TRBJ1-2	NA	NA	TRBV25-1	CASSDRGRDGYTF	TGTGCCAGCAGTGACAGGGGCCGGGATGGCTACACCTTC
TRBJ1-2	NA	NA	TRBV12-3/TRBV12-4	CASIATGYGYTF	TGTGCCAGCATAGCGACTGGCTATGGCTACACCTTC
TRBJ2-3	NA	TRBD1	TRBV5-4	CASSLARNRGRGQTDTQYF	TGTGCCAGCAGCTTGGCCCGAAACAGGGGCAGGGGCCAAACAGATACGCAGTATTTT
TRBJ1-2	NA	NA	TRBV12-3/TRBV12-4	CASSLTGYGYTF	TGTGCCAGCAGTTTGACGGGGTACGGCTACACCTTC
TRBJ1-6	NA	NA	TRBV4-1	CASSQDRGADSPLHF	TGCGCCAGCAGCCAAGATCGGGGGGCAGATTCACCCCTCCACTTT
TRBJ1-6	NA	NA	TRBV19	CASSMRNSPLHF	TGTGCCAGTAGTATGCGAAATTCACCCCTCCACTTT
TRBJ2-2	NA	NA	TRBV30	CAWSAGSFSGELFF	TGTGCCTGGAGTGCCGGGAGCTTCTCCGGGGAGCTGTTTTTT
TRBJ1-2	NA	NA	TRBV7-8	CASSQERSTGVPRGYTF	TGTGCCAGCAGCCAAGAAAGGAGTACGGGAGTACCTCGGGGCTACACCTTC
TRBJ1-5	NA	NA	TRBV2	CASRGERGQPQHF	TGTGCCAGCAGAGGAGAAAGGGGGCAGCCCCAGCATTTT